A selection of T cell receptor beta chains follows, all from one sample in a study of CD8 T cells in ankylosing spondylitis. From the 5' RACE reads, TCRdb called clonotypes with MiXCR, one entry per CDR3 protein. The sample lists 350,000 or so distinct CDR3 sequences, roughly 14% occurring once. Sequenced material: blood, either unsorted or a sorted T cell fraction (not recorded which). These receptors were obtained from a male donor with ankylosing spondylitis or in good health (not recorded which). The CDR3 runs from the conserved cysteine through the conserved F or W. A D gene is named only where the DNA matches it firmly. Size is stated for part of the rows, as once, few or many counts, or as a class when the clone is expanded.

D gene: TRBD1
clone size: few
J gene: TRBJ2-2
V gene: TRBV7-9
CDR3 protein: CASSQDRGAGELFF
CDR3 DNA: TGTGCCAGCAGCCAAGACAGGGGAGCCGGGGAGCTGTTTTTT

D gene: TRBD2
clone size: NA
J gene: TRBJ2-1
V gene: TRBV20-1
CDR3 protein: CSAHQTSGVYNEQFF
CDR3 DNA: TGCAGTGCCCACCAGACTAGCGGGGTCTACAATGAGCAGTTCTTC

D gene: NA
clone size: NA
J gene: TRBJ2-1
V gene: TRBV4-1
CDR3 protein: CASSHLNILSYNEQFF
CDR3 DNA: TGCGCCAGCAGCCATTTGAATATTTTATCCTACAATGAGCAGTTCTTC

D gene: NA
clone size: few
J gene: TRBJ2-5
V gene: TRBV12-3/TRBV12-4
CDR3 protein: CASSFGGAGETQYF
CDR3 DNA: TGTGCCAGCAGTTTTGGGGGGGCCGGGGAGACCCAGTACTTC

D gene: NA
clone size: few
J gene: TRBJ2-1
V gene: TRBV7-9
CDR3 protein: CASIPSGATGTNEQFF
CDR3 DNA: TGTGCCAGCATCCCTTCAGGAGCGACCGGGACAAATGAGCAGTTCTTC

D gene: TRBD2
clone size: few
J gene: TRBJ2-5
V gene: TRBV11-2
CDR3 protein: CASSLGGTSGGFQETQYF
CDR3 DNA: TGTGCCAGCAGCTTAGGGGGGACTAGCGGGGGGTTCCAAGAGACCCAGTACTTC

D gene: NA
clone size: NA
J gene: TRBJ2-3
V gene: TRBV29-1
CDR3 protein: CSVASGRQGDTQYF
CDR3 DNA: TGCAGCGTCGCCAGCGGGCGGCAGGGAGATACGCAGTATTTT

D gene: NA
clone size: NA
J gene: TRBJ2-7
V gene: TRBV5-1
CDR3 protein: CASSLTDPPYEQYF
CDR3 DNA: TGCGCCAGCAGCTTAACAGATCCCCCCTACGAGCAGTACTTC

D gene: NA
clone size: many
J gene: TRBJ2-4
V gene: TRBV7-9
CDR3 protein: CASSGVDDIQYF
CDR3 DNA: TGTGCCAGCAGCGGGGTCGATGACATTCAGTACTTC

D gene: NA
clone size: many
J gene: TRBJ1-6
V gene: TRBV25-1
CDR3 protein: CARQGGTHLIDSPLHF
CDR3 DNA: TGTGCCAGACAGGGTGGGACCCACTTGATTGATTCACCCCTCCACTTT

D gene: TRBD1
clone size: few
J gene: TRBJ1-3
V gene: TRBV5-1
CDR3 protein: CASSLQGPNSGNTIYF
CDR3 DNA: TGCGCCAGCAGTTTACAGGGGCCCAACTCTGGAAACACCATATATTTT

D gene: NA
clone size: NA
J gene: TRBJ2-2
V gene: TRBV5-1
CDR3 protein: CASSRDNQNTGELFF
CDR3 DNA: TGCGCCAGCAGTCGGGACAACCAGAACACCGGGGAGCTGTTTTTT

D gene: NA
clone size: NA
J gene: TRBJ1-1
V gene: TRBV6-5
CDR3 protein: CASAGTYTEAFF
CDR3 DNA: TGTGCCAGTGCAGGAACATACACTGAAGCTTTCTTT

D gene: NA
clone size: many
J gene: TRBJ1-1
V gene: TRBV12-3/TRBV12-4
CDR3 protein: CASSLMVNTEAFF
CDR3 DNA: TGTGCCAGCAGTTTGATGGTGAACACTGAAGCTTTCTTT

D gene: NA
clone size: many
J gene: TRBJ1-1
V gene: TRBV18
CDR3 protein: CASSPDLNTEAFF
CDR3 DNA: TGTGCCAGCAGCCCGGACTTGAACACTGAAGCTTTCTTT

D gene: NA
clone size: few
J gene: TRBJ2-4
V gene: TRBV20-1
CDR3 protein: CSARVPFEGFLNIQYF
CDR3 DNA: TGCAGTGCTAGAGTTCCCTTCGAGGGGTTTCTGAACATTCAGTACTTC

D gene: TRBD2
clone size: many
J gene: TRBJ2-2
V gene: TRBV12-3/TRBV12-4
CDR3 protein: CASSLTLGLANTGELFF
CDR3 DNA: TGTGCCAGCAGTTTAACCCTGGGACTAGCGAACACCGGGGAGCTGTTTTTT

D gene: NA
clone size: few
J gene: TRBJ1-5
V gene: TRBV20-1
CDR3 protein: CSARLGHNSNQPQHF
CDR3 DNA: TGCAGTGCTAGACTAGGACACAATAGCAATCAGCCCCAGCATTTT

D gene: NA
clone size: NA
J gene: TRBJ2-1
V gene: TRBV2
CDR3 protein: CASSEDRVMGAYYNEQFF
CDR3 DNA: TGTGCCAGCAGTGAAGATCGGGTTATGGGGGCATACTACAATGAGCAGTTCTTC

D gene: TRBD2
clone size: few
J gene: TRBJ2-7
V gene: TRBV14
CDR3 protein: CASSQDQTGGEQYF
CDR3 DNA: TGTGCCAGCAGCCAAGACCAGACCGGGGGGGAGCAGTACTTC

D gene: NA
clone size: NA
J gene: TRBJ1-1
V gene: TRBV5-1
CDR3 protein: CASSPGQSPEAFF
CDR3 DNA: TGCGCCAGCAGCCCCGGACAGTCTCCTGAAGCTTTCTTT

D gene: NA
clone size: many
J gene: TRBJ1-6
V gene: TRBV30
CDR3 protein: CAWRRLVVAPDSPLHF
CDR3 DNA: TGTGCCTGGAGAAGATTAGTAGTGGCCCCGGATTCACCCCTCCACTTT

D gene: NA
clone size: few
J gene: TRBJ2-7
V gene: TRBV3-1
CDR3 protein: CASSQDSTSYEQYF
CDR3 DNA: TGTGCCAGCAGCCAAGATTCCACCTCCTACGAGCAGTACTTC

D gene: NA
clone size: NA
J gene: TRBJ1-4
V gene: TRBV4-1
CDR3 protein: CASSQDAGPNEKLFF
CDR3 DNA: TGCGCCAGCAGCCAAGATGCCGGACCTAATGAAAAACTGTTTTTT

D gene: TRBD2
clone size: NA
J gene: TRBJ2-3
V gene: TRBV12-3/TRBV12-4
CDR3 protein: CASSFSLAGVTDTQYF
CDR3 DNA: TGTGCCAGCAGTTTCTCCCTAGCGGGCGTCACAGATACGCAGTATTTT

D gene: NA
clone size: NA
J gene: TRBJ2-7
V gene: TRBV12-3/TRBV12-4
CDR3 protein: CASSPVTGVRYEQYF
CDR3 DNA: TGTGCCAGCAGCCCCGTGACAGGAGTTAGGTACGAGCAGTACTTC

D gene: TRBD1
clone size: few
J gene: TRBJ2-7
V gene: TRBV5-1
CDR3 protein: CASSLGQGSHEQYF
CDR3 DNA: TGCGCCAGCAGCTTGGGACAGGGGTCCCACGAGCAGTACTTC

D gene: NA
clone size: few
J gene: TRBJ1-5
V gene: TRBV24-1
CDR3 protein: CATDNQPQHF
CDR3 DNA: TGTGCCACCGACAATCAGCCCCAGCATTTT

D gene: TRBD2
clone size: NA
J gene: TRBJ2-3
V gene: TRBV7-9
CDR3 protein: CASSSPPGRGRDTQYF
CDR3 DNA: TGTGCCAGCAGCTCCCCCCCCGGGAGGGGAAGAGATACGCAGTATTTT

D gene: NA
clone size: few
J gene: TRBJ2-5
V gene: TRBV11-1
CDR3 protein: CASTQGGPQETQYF
CDR3 DNA: TGTGCCAGCACCCAAGGCGGACCCCAAGAGACCCAGTACTTC

D gene: NA
clone size: many
J gene: TRBJ1-4
V gene: TRBV4-1
CDR3 protein: CASSLADRTNEKLFF
CDR3 DNA: TGCGCCAGCAGCCTCGCCGACAGAACTAATGAAAAACTGTTTTTT

D gene: NA
clone size: NA
J gene: TRBJ2-2
V gene: TRBV18
CDR3 protein: CASSSAANTGDLFF
CDR3 DNA: TGTGCCAGCTCATCAGCGGCGAACACCGGGGATCTGTTTTTT

D gene: TRBD2
clone size: few
J gene: TRBJ2-3
V gene: TRBV2
CDR3 protein: CASRAAGGFTDTQYF
CDR3 DNA: TGTGCCAGCAGGGCAGCGGGAGGGTTCACAGATACGCAGTATTTT

D gene: TRBD2
clone size: NA
J gene: TRBJ2-1
V gene: TRBV2
CDR3 protein: CASRGLGLYEQFF
CDR3 DNA: TGTGCCAGCAGGGGACTAGGCTTGTATGAGCAGTTCTTC

D gene: TRBD1
clone size: NA
J gene: TRBJ2-1
V gene: TRBV10-3
CDR3 protein: CAIGGQGGDEQFF
CDR3 DNA: TGTGCCATCGGGGGACAGGGAGGCGATGAGCAGTTCTTC

D gene: TRBD1
clone size: NA
J gene: TRBJ2-3
V gene: TRBV6-5
CDR3 protein: CASSYEQGARADTQYF
CDR3 DNA: TGTGCCAGCAGTTACGAACAGGGGGCCAGGGCAGATACGCAGTATTTT

D gene: TRBD1
clone size: NA
J gene: TRBJ2-7
V gene: TRBV5-6
CDR3 protein: CASSVDRAYEQYF
CDR3 DNA: TGTGCCAGCAGCGTGGACAGGGCCTACGAGCAGTACTTC

D gene: NA
clone size: NA
J gene: TRBJ2-3
V gene: TRBV12-3/TRBV12-4
CDR3 protein: CASSSGPPNTQYF
CDR3 DNA: TGTGCCAGCAGTTCCGGGCCGCCTAATACGCAGTATTTT

D gene: NA
clone size: few
J gene: TRBJ1-1
V gene: TRBV12-3/TRBV12-4
CDR3 protein: CASSWGGEVAFF
CDR3 DNA: TGTGCCAGCAGTTGGGGCGGTGAAGTGGCTTTCTTT

D gene: TRBD1
clone size: many
J gene: TRBJ1-2
V gene: TRBV5-1
CDR3 protein: CASSLGTGDGYTF
CDR3 DNA: TGTGCCAGCAGTTTAGGGACAGGGGATGGCTACACCTTC

D gene: NA
clone size: few
J gene: TRBJ2-7
V gene: TRBV20-1
CDR3 protein: CSARRGKSSYEQYF
CDR3 DNA: TGCAGTGCTAGACGGGGAAAGAGCTCCTACGAGCAGTACTTC

D gene: NA
clone size: few
J gene: TRBJ2-2
V gene: TRBV7-2
CDR3 protein: CASSSDWKSTGELFF
CDR3 DNA: TGTGCCAGCAGCTCCGACTGGAAGAGCACCGGGGAGCTGTTTTTT

D gene: NA
clone size: NA
J gene: TRBJ2-5
V gene: TRBV5-1
CDR3 protein: CASSAQGSETQYF
CDR3 DNA: TGCGCCAGCAGCGCCCAGGGCTCCGAGACCCAGTACTTC

D gene: NA
clone size: few
J gene: TRBJ2-5
V gene: TRBV20-1
CDR3 protein: CSVRGETGETQYF
CDR3 DNA: TGCAGTGTGAGAGGAGAGACGGGAGAGACCCAGTACTTC

D gene: TRBD2
clone size: NA
J gene: TRBJ2-1
V gene: TRBV20-1
CDR3 protein: CSAPTSGGVSYNEQFF
CDR3 DNA: TGCAGTGCCCCTACTAGCGGGGGGGTCTCCTACAATGAGCAGTTCTTC

D gene: TRBD2
clone size: few
J gene: TRBJ2-3
V gene: TRBV3-1
CDR3 protein: CASSPTTSGRVGDTQYF
CDR3 DNA: TGTGCCAGCAGCCCCACGACTAGCGGGAGGGTCGGAGATACGCAGTATTTT